This TCR beta chain came from a study of cytomegalovirus exposure and HLA in healthy donors. In the study overall: Inside one of the first data releases sat 85 million or so unique TCRs taken from HLA-typed donors.

CDR3 length equals 19 residues. CDR1 SGHVS and CDR2 FNYEAQ come from the germline V gene. Trimming cost V 1 base and J 0 bases; bases outside gene matches: 10. About this clone itself: Its target is not known.

Use of 60 Vbeta and 13 Jbeta primers characterized the PCR. Here immunoSEQ multiplex PCR was the method, and the copy in TCRdb shows in-frame clones only, minus some. The sample lists about 170,000 clones, over 80% seen once, with 0.95% to 1.5% in the top ten. Whole-study results and caveats: One later analysis reportedly identified an Asian-associated ancestry cluster that showed fewer N-insertions than the roughly 700-donor mean. The authors considered a cluster of highly shared sequence variants likely to be a sequencing artifact. Reportedly, HLA-A and HLA-B alleles of most subjects were accurately predicted from TCR beta.

Sequencing was done on a sample of PBMCs. The chain has TRBV7-6 and TRBJ2-3; 10 bases align to TRBD2. This clonotype was obtained from a boy aged 2-15 years in good health and CMV-seronegative. The CDR3 DNA is TGTGCCAGCAGCTTAGGGGGGGCTAGCGGGAGCACGAGCACAGATACGCAGTATTTT. Translation: CASSLGGASGSTSTDTQYF. Looking up the rest from reference TRBV7-6 and TRBJ2-3 gives the full variable domain: GAGVSQSPRYKVTKRGQDVALRCDPISGHVSLYWYRQALGQGPEFLTYFNYEAQQDKSGLPNDRFSAERPEGSISTLTIQRTEQRDSAMYRCASSLGGASGSTSTDTQYFGPGTRLTVL.